The 8 T cell receptor beta chains below were found in one sample sequenced in a study of blood T cell repertoires in COVID-19. Sequencing was performed with immunoSEQ multiplex PCR; in TCRdb, only in-frame clones are kept and a portion is missing. The data contain about 260,000 clones, 85% to 90% of them seen just once; the ten biggest clones take up around 5.1%. The sequencing input was peripheral blood. These TCRs come from a woman in her sixties with COVID-19, enrolled during active disease.

V and J are TRBV3-1 (or the pseudogene TRBV3-2) and TRBJ2-1; tentatively, D is TRBD2 (7 bases). Germline V gene sequence: CDR1 LGHDT, CDR2 YNNKEL (reference sequence). Trimming left V 3 bases short and J 7 bases short, with 16 bases between. There are 15 residues in the CDR3. CDR3 nucleotide sequence: TGTGCCAGCAGCCACGGAGGGGGAGGGGGAAATGAGCAGTTCTTC. It specifies CASSHGGGGGNEQFF.

The chain carries TRBV30 and TRBJ2-5, with TRBD1 matching over 7 bases. The CDR3 contains 14 residues. V was clipped by 3 bases and J by 2 bases; unmatched bases: 6. Germline V CDR1 and CDR2: GTSNPN, SVGIG (reference sequence). The CDR3 bases are TGTGCCTGGAGCCCCGGGACAGAACAAGAGACCCAGTACTTC. It encodes CAWSPGTEQETQYF.

This chain links TRBV5-1 with TRBJ1-2; D remains ambiguous. Germline V CDR1 and CDR2: SGHRS, YFSETQ. The CDR3 contains 14 residues. The V end was cut by 0 bases, the J end by 8 bases, with 14 bases between. CDR3 in amino acids: CASSLERATVGYTF. CDR3 bases: TGCGCCAGCAGCTTGGAGAGGGCCACTGTGGGCTACACCTTC.

V gene TRBV14 combines with J gene TRBJ2-5, with 9 bases matching TRBD2. The ends lost 1 base at V and 4 bases at J; junction bases unmatched: 7. Germline V gene sequence: CDR1 SGHDN, CDR2 FVKESK. CDR3 length: 16 amino acids. CDR3 loop: CASSQGVAGAIETQYF. The DNA for the CDR3 is TGTGCCAGCAGCCAAGGGGTAGCGGGAGCAATAGAGACCCAGTACTTC.

This sequence joins TRBV6-5 and TRBJ1-1; D unclear. V shed 7 bases and J shed 4 bases, with 7 bases lying between them. Germline loops: CDR1 MNHEY, CDR2 SVGAGI. This CDR3 spans 11 amino acids. In DNA form, the CDR3 reads TGTGCCAGCACCGCGGGCACTGAAGCTTTCTTT. This translates into CASTAGTEAFF.

This rearrangement joins TRBV9 to TRBJ2-1; tentatively, D is TRBD2 (7 bases). The CDR3 totals 15 residues. Germline CDR1 SGDLS, CDR2 YYNGEE. V lost 3 bases and J lost 0, with 10 bases in between. As DNA, the CDR3 is TGTGCCAGCAGCGAGGGGGGGAGCTCCTACAATGAGCAGTTCTTC. Translated: CASSEGGSSYNEQFF.

The chain uses TRBV5-1 and TRBJ1-2; TRBD1 is a possible D gene (5 bases). Germline V gene lookup returns CDR1 SGHRS and CDR2 YFSETQ. The V end lost 4 bases, the J end lost 2 bases, and 15 bases lay between the germline ends. CDR3 length equals 15 residues. The DNA of the CDR3 is TGCGCCAGCAGCCCGAAGCAGGGATCGAACTATGGCTACACCTTC. This translates into CASSPKQGSNYGYTF.

This sequence joins TRBV7-2 and TRBJ2-1; tentative D call: TRBD1 (5 bases). The CDR3 extends over 14 amino acids. The germline V gene encodes CDR1 SGHTA and CDR2 FQGNSA. Trimming stripped 6 bases from V and 3 bases from J, with 12 bases between. The CDR3 here is CASRPPGRYNEQFF. In DNA form, the CDR3 reads TGTGCCAGCAGGCCCCCAGGGCGCTACAATGAGCAGTTCTTC.